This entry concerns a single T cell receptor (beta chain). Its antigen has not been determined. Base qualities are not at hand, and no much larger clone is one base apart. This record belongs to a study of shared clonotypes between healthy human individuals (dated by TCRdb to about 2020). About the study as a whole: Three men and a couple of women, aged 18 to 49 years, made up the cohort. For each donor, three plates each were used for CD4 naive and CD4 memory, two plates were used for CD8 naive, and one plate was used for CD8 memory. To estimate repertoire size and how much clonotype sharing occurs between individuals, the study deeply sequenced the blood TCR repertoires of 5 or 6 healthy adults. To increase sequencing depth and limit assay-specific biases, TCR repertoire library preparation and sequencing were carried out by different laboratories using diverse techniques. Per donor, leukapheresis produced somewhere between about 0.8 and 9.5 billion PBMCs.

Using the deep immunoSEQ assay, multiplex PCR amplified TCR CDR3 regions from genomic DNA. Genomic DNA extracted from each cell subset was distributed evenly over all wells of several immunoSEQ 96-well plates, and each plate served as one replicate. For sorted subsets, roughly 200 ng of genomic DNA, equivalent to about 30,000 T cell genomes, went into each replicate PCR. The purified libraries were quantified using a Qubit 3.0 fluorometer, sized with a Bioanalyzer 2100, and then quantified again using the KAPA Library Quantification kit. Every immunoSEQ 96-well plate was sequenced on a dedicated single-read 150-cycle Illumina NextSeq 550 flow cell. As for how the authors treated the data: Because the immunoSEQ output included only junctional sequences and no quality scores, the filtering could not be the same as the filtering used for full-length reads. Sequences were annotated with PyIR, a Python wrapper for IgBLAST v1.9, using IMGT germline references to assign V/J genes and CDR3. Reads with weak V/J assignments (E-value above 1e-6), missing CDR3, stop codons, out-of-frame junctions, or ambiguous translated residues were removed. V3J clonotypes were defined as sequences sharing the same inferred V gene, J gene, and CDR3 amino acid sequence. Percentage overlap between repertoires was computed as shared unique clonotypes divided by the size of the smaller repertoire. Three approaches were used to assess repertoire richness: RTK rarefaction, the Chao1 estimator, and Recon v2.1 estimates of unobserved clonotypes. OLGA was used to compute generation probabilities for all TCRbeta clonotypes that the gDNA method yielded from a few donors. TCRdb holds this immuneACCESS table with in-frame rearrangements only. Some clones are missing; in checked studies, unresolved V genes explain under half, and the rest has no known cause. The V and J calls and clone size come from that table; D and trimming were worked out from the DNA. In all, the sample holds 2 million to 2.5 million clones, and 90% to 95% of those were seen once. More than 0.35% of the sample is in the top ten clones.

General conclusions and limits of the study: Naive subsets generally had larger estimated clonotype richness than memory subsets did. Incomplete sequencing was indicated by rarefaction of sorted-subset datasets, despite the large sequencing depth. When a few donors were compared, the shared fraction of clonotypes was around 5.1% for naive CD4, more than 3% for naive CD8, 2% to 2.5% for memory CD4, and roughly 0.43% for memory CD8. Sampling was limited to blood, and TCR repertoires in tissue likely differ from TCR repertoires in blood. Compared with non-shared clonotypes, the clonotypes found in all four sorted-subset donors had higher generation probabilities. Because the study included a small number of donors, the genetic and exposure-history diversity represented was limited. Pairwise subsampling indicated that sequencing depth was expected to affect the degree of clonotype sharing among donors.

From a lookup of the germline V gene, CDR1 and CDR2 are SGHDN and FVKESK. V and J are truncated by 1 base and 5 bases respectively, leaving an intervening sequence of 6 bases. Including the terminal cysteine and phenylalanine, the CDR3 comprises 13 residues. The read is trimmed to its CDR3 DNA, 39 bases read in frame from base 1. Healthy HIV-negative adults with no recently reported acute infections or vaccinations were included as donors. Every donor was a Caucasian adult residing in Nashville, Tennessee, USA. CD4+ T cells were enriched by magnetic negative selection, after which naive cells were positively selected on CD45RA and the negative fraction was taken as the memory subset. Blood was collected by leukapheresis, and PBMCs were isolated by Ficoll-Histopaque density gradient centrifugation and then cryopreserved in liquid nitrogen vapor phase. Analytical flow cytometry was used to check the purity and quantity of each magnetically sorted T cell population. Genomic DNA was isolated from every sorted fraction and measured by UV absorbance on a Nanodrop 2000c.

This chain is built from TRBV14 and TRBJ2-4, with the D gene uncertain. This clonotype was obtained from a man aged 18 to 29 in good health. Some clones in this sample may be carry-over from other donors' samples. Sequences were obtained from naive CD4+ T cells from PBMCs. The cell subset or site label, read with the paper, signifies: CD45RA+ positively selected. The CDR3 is CASSQVTQNIQYF. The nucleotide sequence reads TGTGCCAGCAGCCAAGTTACGCAAAACATTCAGTACTTC.